This T cell receptor (beta chain) was identified in a study of CD8 T cells in ankylosing spondylitis. Using its own MiXCR run on the 5' RACE reads, TCRdb lists one record per CDR3 protein. The data hold about 400,000 distinct CDR3 sequences, with approximately 20% observed a single time. Study results and caveats: Existing reports had already noted some motif variants in reactive arthritis synovial fluid and blood. A motif of 8 or 9 highly homologous TCR beta variants was seen as apparently characteristic of ankylosing spondylitis blood. Clones linked to disease, bearing a CD8+ phenotype, were relatively rare in peripheral blood. The authors reported significant enrichment of disease-linked clones in matched ankylosing spondylitis synovial fluid.

Germline values: CDR1 LGHDT, CDR2 YNNKEL (reference sequence). The CDR3 runs 16 residues. V shed 2 bases, J shed 7 bases, and the junction held 11 bases outside the gene matches. A word on this clonotype: What it binds is not known.

The chain links TRBV3-1 to TRBJ1-1; 9 bases map to TRBD1. The sequencing input was blood, either unsorted or a sorted T cell fraction (not recorded which). The receptor comes from a male donor with ankylosing spondylitis. The CDR3 bases are TGTGCCAGCAGCCAAACAGCGGGACAGGGCCTCCGTGAAGCTTTCTTT. This sequence encodes CASSQTAGQGLREAFF.